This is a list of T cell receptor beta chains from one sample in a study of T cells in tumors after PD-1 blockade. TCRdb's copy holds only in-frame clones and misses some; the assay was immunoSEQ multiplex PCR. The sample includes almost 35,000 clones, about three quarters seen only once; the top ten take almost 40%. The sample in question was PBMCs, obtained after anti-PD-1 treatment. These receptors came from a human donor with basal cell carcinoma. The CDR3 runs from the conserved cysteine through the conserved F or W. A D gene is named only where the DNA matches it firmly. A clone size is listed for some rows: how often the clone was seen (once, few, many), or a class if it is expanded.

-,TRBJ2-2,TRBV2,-,TGTGCCAGCACCTACCCAGGGGACACCGGGGAGCTGTTTTTT,CASTYPGDTGELFF
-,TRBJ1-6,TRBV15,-,TGTGCCACCAGCAGAGATAGAGGGGGGAATTCACCCCTCCACTTT,CATSRDRGGNSPLHF
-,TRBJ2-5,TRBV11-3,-,TGTGCCAGCAGCTTAGACGACTGGGCGGCCAAACAAGAGACCCAGTACTTC,CASSLDDWAAKQETQYF
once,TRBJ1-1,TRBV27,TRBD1,TGTGCCAGCACAAAAACAACAGGGGACGCTGAAGCTTTCTTT,CASTKTTGDAEAFF
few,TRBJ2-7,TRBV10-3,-,TGTGCCATCAGTGCCCTCTCCTACGAGCAGTACTTC,CAISALSYEQYF
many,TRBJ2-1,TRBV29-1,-,TGCAGGACTCAGAGCGGCTACAATGAGCAGTTCTTC,CRTQSGYNEQFF
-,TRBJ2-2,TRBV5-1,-,TGCGCCAGCAGCCTCTCGGCGGGCACCGGGGAGCTGTTTTTT,CASSLSAGTGELFF
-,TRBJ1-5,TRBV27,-,TGTGCCAGCAGTACCCGGCAGCCGAGCAATCAGCCCCAGCATTTT,CASSTRQPSNQPQHF
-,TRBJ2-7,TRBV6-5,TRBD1,TGTGCCAGCAGCAAGGACAGGGGCTCCTACGAGCAGTACTTC,CASSKDRGSYEQYF
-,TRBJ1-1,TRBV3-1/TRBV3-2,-,TGTGCCAGCAGCCAAGATAGAGGAGTGGGCACTGAAGCTTTCTTT,CASSQDRGVGTEAFF
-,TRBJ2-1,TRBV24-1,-,TGTGCCACCAGTGAGTGGGGCAAGAGCTCCTACAATGAGCAGTTCTTC,CATSEWGKSSYNEQFF
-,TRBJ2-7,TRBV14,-,TGTGCCAGCAGTTACACCGGGACCAATTACGAGCAGTACTTC,CASSYTGTNYEQYF
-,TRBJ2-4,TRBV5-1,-,TGCGCCAGCAGCTTGGGGGACCCCTCCAAAAACATTCAGTACTTC,CASSLGDPSKNIQYF
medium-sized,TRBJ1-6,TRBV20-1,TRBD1,TGCAGTGCTAGTGCACAGGGGGAATTTCGGAATTCACCCCTCCACTTT,CSASAQGEFRNSPLHF
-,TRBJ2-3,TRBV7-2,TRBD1,TGTGCCAGCAGCCCGGGAAGGACAGGTTACACAGATACGCAGTATTTT,CASSPGRTGYTDTQYF
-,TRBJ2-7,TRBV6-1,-,TGTGCCAGCAGTGAAGCTACTATCCCAGGGAGGAACGAGCAGTACTTC,CASSEATIPGRNEQYF
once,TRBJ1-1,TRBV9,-,TGTGCCAGCAGCGTAGGCTGGCAGACTGAAGCTTTCTTT,CASSVGWQTEAFF
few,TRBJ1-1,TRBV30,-,TGTGCCTGGAGCGGACAGTGGAACACTGAAGCTTTCTTT,CAWSGQWNTEAFF
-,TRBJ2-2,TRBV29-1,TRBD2,TGCAGCGTTGCGGGGGGAGGCACCGGGGAGCTGTTTTTT,CSVAGGGTGELFF
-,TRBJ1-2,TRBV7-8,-,TGTGCCAGCAGCTTAGGCGGCAGTTTCTCCTATGGCTACACCTTC,CASSLGGSFSYGYTF
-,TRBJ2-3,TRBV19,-,TGTGCCAGTAGCTCCGGACTGACAGATACGCAGTATTTT,CASSSGLTDTQYF
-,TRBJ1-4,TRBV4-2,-,TGTGCCAGCAGCCAAGATGGGTTCCCAGGGCATAATGAAAAACTGTTTTTT,CASSQDGFPGHNEKLFF
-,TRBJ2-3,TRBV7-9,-,TGTGCCAGCAGCTTTACACAGGGGACTGATACGCAGTATTTT,CASSFTQGTDTQYF
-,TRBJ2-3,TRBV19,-,TGTGCCAGTAGTACTCTCCACAGCACAGATACGCAGTATTTT,CASSTLHSTDTQYF
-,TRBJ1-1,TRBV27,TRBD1,TGTGCCAGCAGTCCGACCTCGGGACAGGTGAACACTGAAGCTTTCTTT,CASSPTSGQVNTEAFF
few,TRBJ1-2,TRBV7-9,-,TGTGCCGGGCGGGGGAGGCGTGGCTACACCTTC,CAGRGRRGYTF
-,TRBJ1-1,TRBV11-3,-,TGTGCCAGCAGCTTACTGGGGGGCGCAAGAAGCACTGAAGCTTTCTTT,CASSLLGGARSTEAFF
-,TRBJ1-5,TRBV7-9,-,TGTGCCAGCAGCTTAGAGGGTAGCCAGCCCCAGCATTTT,CASSLEGSQPQHF
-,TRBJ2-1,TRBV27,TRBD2,TGTGCCAGCAGTTTGACTAGCGGGACCCAGGGTGAGCAGTTCTTC,CASSLTSGTQGEQFF